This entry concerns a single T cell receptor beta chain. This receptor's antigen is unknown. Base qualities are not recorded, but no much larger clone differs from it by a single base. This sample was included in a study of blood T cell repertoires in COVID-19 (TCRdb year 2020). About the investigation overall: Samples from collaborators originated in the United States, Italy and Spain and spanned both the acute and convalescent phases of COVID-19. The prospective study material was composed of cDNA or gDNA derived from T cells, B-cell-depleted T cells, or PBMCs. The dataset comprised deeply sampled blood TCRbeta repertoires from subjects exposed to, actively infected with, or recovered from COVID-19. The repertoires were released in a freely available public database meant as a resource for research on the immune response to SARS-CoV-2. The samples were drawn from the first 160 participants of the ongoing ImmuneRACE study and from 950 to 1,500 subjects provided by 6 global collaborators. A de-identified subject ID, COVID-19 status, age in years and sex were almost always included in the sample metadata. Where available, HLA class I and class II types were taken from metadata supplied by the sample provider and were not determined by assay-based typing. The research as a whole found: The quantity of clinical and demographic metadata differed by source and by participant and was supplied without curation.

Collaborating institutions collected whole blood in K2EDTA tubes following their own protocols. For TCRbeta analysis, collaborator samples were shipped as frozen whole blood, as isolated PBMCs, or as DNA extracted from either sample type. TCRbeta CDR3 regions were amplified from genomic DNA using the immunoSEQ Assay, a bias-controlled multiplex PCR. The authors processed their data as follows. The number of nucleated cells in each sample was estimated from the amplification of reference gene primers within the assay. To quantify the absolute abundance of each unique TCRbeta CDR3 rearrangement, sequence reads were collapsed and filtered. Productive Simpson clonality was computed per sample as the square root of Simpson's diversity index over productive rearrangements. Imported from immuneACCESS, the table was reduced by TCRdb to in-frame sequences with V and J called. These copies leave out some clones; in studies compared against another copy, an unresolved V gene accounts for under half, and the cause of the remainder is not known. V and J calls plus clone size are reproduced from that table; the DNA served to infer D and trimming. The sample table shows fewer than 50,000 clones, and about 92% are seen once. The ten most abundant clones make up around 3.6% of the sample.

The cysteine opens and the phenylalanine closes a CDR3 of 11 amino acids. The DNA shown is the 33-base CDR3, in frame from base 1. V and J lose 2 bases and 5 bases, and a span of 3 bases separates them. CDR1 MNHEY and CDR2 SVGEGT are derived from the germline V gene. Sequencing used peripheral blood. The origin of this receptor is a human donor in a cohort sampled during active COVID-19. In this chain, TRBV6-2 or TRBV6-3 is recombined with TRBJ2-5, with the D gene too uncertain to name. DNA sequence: TGTGCCAGCAGTTACGGCGAGACCCAGTACTTC. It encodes CASSYGETQYF.